This TCR beta chain is from a study of blood T cell repertoires in COVID-19 (dated by TCRdb to 2018 to 2021). Turning to the overall study: Collaborator samples came from the United States, Italy and Spain and covered acute and convalescent phases of COVID-19. Samples were obtained from the ongoing ImmuneRACE study (first 160 participants) and from some 1,300 subjects provided by 6 global collaborators. The dataset comprised deeply sampled blood TCRbeta repertoires from subjects exposed to, actively infected with, or recovered from COVID-19. The prospective study material was composed of cDNA or gDNA derived from T cells, B-cell-depleted T cells, or PBMCs. The repertoires were released in a freely available public database intended as a resource for research on the immune response to SARS-CoV-2. The sample metadata nearly always contained a de-identified subject ID, COVID-19 status, age in years and sex. Where HLA class I and class II types were available, the types were taken from metadata supplied by the sample provider, not from assay-based typing.

Comment on this clone: It has no known antigen specificity. Per-nucleotide qualities are absent, and no much larger clonotype sits a single base away.

CDR1 and CDR2 are read off the germline V gene (reference sequence) as LNHDA and SQIVND. From the cysteine up to the phenylalanine, the CDR3 has a length of 17 residues. Only CDR3 DNA remains: 51 bases, in frame from the first base. Relative to germline, V is missing 5 bases and J is missing 1 base, with 4 bases of the junction outside any gene match. Results and caveats for the whole study, not just this receptor: How much clinical and demographic metadata was included differed by source and by participant, and the metadata was provided uncurated.

The collaborating institutions used their own protocols to collect whole blood in K2EDTA tubes. For TCRbeta analysis, collaborators shipped samples as frozen whole blood, isolated PBMCs, or DNA extracted from either of those sample types. TCRbeta CDR3 regions were amplified from genomic DNA by means of the immunoSEQ Assay, a bias-controlled multiplex PCR. Per the original workflow: Nucleated cell counts per sample were estimated from amplification of reference gene primers within the assay. To quantify the absolute abundance of each unique TCRbeta CDR3 rearrangement, sequence reads were collapsed and filtered. Productive Simpson clonality was computed per sample as the square root of Simpson's diversity index over productive rearrangements. In TCRdb, the immuneACCESS table is reduced to in-frame sequences with V and J assigned. These tables do not hold every clone; where another copy was compared, an unresolved V gene accounts for under half, and the others remain unexplained. That table is the source of V, J and clone size, and D and trimming were worked out from the DNA. This sample gives about 47,000 clones in total; 75% to 90% of them show up just once. The ten most abundant clones make up roughly 15% of the sample.

This chain joins TRBV19 to TRBJ2-6, and TRBD1 matches 11 of the central bases. The sequence was obtained from a human donor with acute or convalescent COVID-19. The donor label of this sample is uncertain. Sequenced material: peripheral blood. Here is the DNA: TGTGCCAGTAGTCAGGGGACAGGGGGGTCTGGGGCCAACGTCCTGACTTTC. It is translated as CASSQGTGGSGANVLTF.